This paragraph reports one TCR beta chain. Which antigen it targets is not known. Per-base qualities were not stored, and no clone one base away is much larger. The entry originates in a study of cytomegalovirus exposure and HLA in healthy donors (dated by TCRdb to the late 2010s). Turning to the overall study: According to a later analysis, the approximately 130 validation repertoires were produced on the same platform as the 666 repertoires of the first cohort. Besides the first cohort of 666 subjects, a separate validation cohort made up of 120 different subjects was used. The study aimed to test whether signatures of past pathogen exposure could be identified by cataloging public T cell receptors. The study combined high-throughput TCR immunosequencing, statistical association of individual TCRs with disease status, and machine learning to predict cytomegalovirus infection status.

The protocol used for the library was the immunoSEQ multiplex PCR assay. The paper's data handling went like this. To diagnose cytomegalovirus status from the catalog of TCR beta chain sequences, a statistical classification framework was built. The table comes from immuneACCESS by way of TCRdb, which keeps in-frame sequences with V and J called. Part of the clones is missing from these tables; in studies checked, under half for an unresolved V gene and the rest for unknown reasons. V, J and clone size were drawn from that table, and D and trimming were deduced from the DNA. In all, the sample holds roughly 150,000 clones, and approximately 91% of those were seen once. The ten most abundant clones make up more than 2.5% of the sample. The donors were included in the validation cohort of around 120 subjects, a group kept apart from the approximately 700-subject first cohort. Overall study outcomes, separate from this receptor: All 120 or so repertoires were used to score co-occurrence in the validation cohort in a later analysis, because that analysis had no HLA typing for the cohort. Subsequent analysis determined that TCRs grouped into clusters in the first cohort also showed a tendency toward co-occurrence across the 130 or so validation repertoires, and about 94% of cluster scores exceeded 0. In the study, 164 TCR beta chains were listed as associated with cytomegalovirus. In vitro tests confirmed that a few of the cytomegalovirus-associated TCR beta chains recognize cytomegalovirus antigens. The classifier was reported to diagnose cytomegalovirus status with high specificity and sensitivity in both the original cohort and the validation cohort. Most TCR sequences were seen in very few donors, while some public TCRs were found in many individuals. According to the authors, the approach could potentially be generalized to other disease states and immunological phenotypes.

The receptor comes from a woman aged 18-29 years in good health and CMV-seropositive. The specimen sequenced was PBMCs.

The sequence in DNA is TGCGCCAGCAGCCCGGGACTAGCGGACACAGATACGCAGTATTTT. The translation is CASSPGLADTDTQYF. The sequence links TRBV5-1 to TRBJ2-3; the central 11 bases match TRBD2. The CDR3 starts with the cysteine, ends with the phenylalanine, and has 15 residues. CDR3 DNA only is kept here, 45 bases in frame from base 1. For CDR1 and CDR2, the germline V gene lists SGHRS and YFSETQ. From V the trimming removes 4 bases and from J it removes 2 bases, while the gene matches leave 3 bases of the junction unaccounted for.